This T cell receptor beta chain was observed in a study of cytomegalovirus exposure and HLA in healthy donors. PCR used 60 Vbeta primers and 13 Jbeta primers. Produced via immunoSEQ multiplex PCR; TCRdb's table is partial and in-frame only. The repertoire holds around 130,000 clones, with 78% as singletons. Trimming pared 7 bases from V and 8 bases from J, leaving 17 bases between. This CDR3 has 13 residues. Germline values: CDR1 SNHLY, CDR2 FYNNEI. Study-level points and caveats: With high specificity and sensitivity, the classifier reportedly diagnosed cytomegalovirus status. Cytomegalovirus-associated TCR beta chains were listed, numbering around 150.

With regard to this clone: Its antigen is not known.

The TCR was taken from a woman aged 18-35 years in good health and CMV-seronegative. The chain employs TRBV2 and TRBJ1-2; a possible D gene is TRBD1 (5 bases). Source material: PBMCs. The CDR3 nucleotides are TGTGCCAGCAAAGGGACTGGGACTTGGGGCTACACCTTC. Translated: CASKGTGTWGYTF.